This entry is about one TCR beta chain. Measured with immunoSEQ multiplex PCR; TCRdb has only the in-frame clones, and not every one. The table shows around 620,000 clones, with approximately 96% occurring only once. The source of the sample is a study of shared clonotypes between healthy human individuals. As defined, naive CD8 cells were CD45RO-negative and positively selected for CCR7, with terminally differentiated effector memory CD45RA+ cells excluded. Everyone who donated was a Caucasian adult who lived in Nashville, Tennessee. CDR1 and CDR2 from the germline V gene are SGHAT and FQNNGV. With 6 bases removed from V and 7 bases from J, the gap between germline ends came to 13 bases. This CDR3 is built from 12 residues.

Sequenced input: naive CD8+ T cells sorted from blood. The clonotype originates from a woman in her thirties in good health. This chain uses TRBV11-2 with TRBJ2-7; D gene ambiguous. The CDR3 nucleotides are TGTGCCAGCAGGTCGACCCCCGGGGAGCAGTACTTC. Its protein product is CASRSTPGEQYF.